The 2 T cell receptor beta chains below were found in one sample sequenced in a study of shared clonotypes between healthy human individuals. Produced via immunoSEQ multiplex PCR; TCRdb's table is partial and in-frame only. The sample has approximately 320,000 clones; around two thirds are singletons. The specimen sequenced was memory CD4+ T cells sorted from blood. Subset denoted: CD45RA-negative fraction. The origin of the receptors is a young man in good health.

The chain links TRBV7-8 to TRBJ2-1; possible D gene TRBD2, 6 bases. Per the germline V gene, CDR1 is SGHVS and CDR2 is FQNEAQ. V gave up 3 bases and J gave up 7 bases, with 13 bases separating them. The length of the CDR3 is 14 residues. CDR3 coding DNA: TGTGCCAGCAGCTTGGGAGGACTTATTAATGAGCAGTTCTTC. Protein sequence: CASSLGGLINEQFF.

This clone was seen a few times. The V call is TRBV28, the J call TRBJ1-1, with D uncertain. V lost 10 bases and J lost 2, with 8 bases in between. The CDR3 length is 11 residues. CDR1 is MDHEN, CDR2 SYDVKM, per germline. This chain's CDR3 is CAIEGNTEAFF. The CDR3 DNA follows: TGTGCCATCGAGGGCAACACTGAAGCTTTCTTT.